This entry features one TCR beta chain sequence. Its matching antigen is unknown. V lost 3 bases and J 2 bases, leaving 8 bases between the germline ends. Germline CDR1 reads ENHRY; CDR2 reads SYGVKD. The CDR3 length is 13 residues. The protocol was immunoSEQ multiplex PCR, while the TCRdb copy is restricted to in-frame clones and leaves out a portion. The data hold under 30,000 clones, with around 90% observed a single time. This specimen comes from a study of T cell responses to AZD1222 COVID-19 vaccine. Overall study results and limits: A rise in Spike-specific TCR breadth and depth followed two AZD1222 doses. The reported proportion of spike-specific TCRs targeting unmutated variant regions was nearly half. Donors skewed white British and female; clonal diversity was possibly underestimated.

This chain links TRBV10-3 with TRBJ2-7; D unclear. This specimen consisted of peripheral blood, obtained 28 days after the second AZD1222 dose. The sequence came from an adult who received the AZD1222 COVID-19 vaccine. The CDR3 DNA is TGTGCCATCAGTGATATGGCAACCTACGAGCAGTACTTC. Encoded protein: CAISDMATYEQYF.